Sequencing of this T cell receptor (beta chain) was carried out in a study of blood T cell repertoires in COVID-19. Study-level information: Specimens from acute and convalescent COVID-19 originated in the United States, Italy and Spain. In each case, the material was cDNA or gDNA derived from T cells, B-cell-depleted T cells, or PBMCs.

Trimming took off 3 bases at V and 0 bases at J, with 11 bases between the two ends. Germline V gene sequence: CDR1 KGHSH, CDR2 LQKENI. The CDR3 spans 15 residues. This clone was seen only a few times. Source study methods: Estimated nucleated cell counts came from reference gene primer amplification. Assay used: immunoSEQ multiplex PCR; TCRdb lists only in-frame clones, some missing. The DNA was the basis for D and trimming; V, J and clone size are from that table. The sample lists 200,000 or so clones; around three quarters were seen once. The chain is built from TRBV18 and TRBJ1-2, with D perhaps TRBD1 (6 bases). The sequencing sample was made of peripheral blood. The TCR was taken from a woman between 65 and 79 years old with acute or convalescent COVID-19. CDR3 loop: CASSPGQRANYGYTF. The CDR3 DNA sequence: TGTGCCAGCTCACCCGGACAGCGCGCTAACTATGGCTACACCTTC.